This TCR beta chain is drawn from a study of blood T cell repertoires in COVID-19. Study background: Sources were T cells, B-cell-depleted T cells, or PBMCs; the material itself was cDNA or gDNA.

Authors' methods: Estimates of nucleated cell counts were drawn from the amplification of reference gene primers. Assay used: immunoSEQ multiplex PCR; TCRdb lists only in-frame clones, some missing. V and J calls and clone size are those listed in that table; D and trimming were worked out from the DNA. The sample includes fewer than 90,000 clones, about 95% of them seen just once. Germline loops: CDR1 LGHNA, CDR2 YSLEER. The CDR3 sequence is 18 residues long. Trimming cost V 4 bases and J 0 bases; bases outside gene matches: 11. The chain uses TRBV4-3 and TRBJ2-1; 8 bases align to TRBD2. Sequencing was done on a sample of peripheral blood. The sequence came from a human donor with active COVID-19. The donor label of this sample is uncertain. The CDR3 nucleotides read TGCGCCAGCAGCCCGTTCCTACTAGCGGAAAACTCCTACAATGAGCAGTTCTTC. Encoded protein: CASSPFLLAENSYNEQFF.